The table lists the clone carrying this T cell receptor beta chain with many counts. The entry originates in a study of Graves' ophthalmopathy and Graves' hyperthyroidism. No donor had other autoimmune disease, uncontrolled infection, pregnancy or lactation. Out of around 10 ml of fresh peripheral blood, PBMCs were obtained. Amplification targeted the TCR beta CDR3 regions, with RNA transcripts as the source material. Amplification began with first-round RT-PCR using HTBI primers, then second-round multiplex PCR was performed. TCRdb reprocessed the multiplex PCR reads via MiXCR and lists one record per CDR3 protein. The sample consists of a few hundred thousand distinct CDR3 sequences, 15% of them appearing once. Germline-derived CDR1 and CDR2 are MNHEY and SMNVEV (reference sequence). V gave up 1 base and J gave up 5 bases; unmatched junction bases: 6. The CDR3 consists of 15 residues.

The V and J genes are TRBV27 and TRBJ2-5; TRBD1 aligns across 8 bases. The source is a woman younger than 30 with stable Graves' hyperthyroidism. Sequencing was carried out using peripheral blood. The CDR3: CASSLLSGGVETQYF. As DNA, the CDR3 is TGTGCCAGCAGTTTATTGTCAGGGGGCGTCGAGACCCAGTACTTC.